This passage covers 5 T cell receptor beta chains from one sample sequenced in a study of T cell responses to AZD1222 COVID-19 vaccine. The repertoire was sequenced with immunoSEQ multiplex PCR; TCRdb's copy has only in-frame clones and lacks some. The sample records around 200,000 clones, approximately 91% being singletons. Sequenced material: peripheral blood, taken on day 0 of AZD1222 vaccination. The receptors derive from an adult in good health.

The chain joins TRBV5-4 to TRBJ2-3; 7 bases line up with TRBD1. The CDR3 is 13 amino acids. Germline CDR1 reads SGHNT; CDR2 reads YYREEE (reference sequence). After removal of 3 bases from V and 5 bases from J, the junction contained 3 bases not matched to a gene. As DNA, the CDR3 is TGTGCCAGCAGCTCCGGACAGGTAGATACGCAGTATTTT. This encodes CASSSGQVDTQYF.

The rearrangement joins TRBV27 to TRBJ2-7; D not resolved. Trimming took off 8 bases at V and 1 base at J, with 6 bases between the two ends. The CDR3 extends over 11 amino acids. CDR1 is MNHEY and CDR2 is SMNVEV in the germline V gene (reference sequence). The CDR3 nucleotides are TGTGCCAGCGGTATATCCTACGAGCAGTACTTC. Protein: CASGISYEQYF.

The V call is TRBV19, the J call TRBJ1-5; no reliable D call. With 1 base removed from V and 3 bases from J, the gap between germline ends came to 10 bases. CDR3 length equals 15 residues. The germline CDR1 and CDR2 sequences are LNHDA and SQIVND (reference sequence). CDR3 coding DNA: TGTGCCAGTAGTATAGGGCCCCCCCTCAATCAGCCCCAGCATTTT. As protein: CASSIGPPLNQPQHF.

This chain connects TRBV11-2 to TRBJ2-1; 8 bases line up with TRBD1. From germline, CDR1 is SGHAT and CDR2 FQNNGV. The trim removed 4 bases at V and 15 bases at J, leaving 14 bases unmatched. The CDR3 spans 14 residues. The CDR3 region has the DNA TGTGCCAGCAGCTCAACCTTGGGGACAGGAGGCCCGTTCTTC. Encoded protein: CASSSTLGTGGPFF.

The V and J genes are TRBV29-1 and TRBJ2-1; D remains ambiguous. V was trimmed by 7 bases and J by 8 bases, leaving 9 bases between them. Germline V gives CDR1 SQVTM, CDR2 ANQGSEA. The CDR3 is 10 residues long. The CDR3 here is CSAGIDEQFF. The CDR3 coding sequence is TGCAGCGCAGGTATCGATGAGCAGTTCTTC.